These 20 T cell receptor beta chains were sequenced from one sample in a study of blood T cell repertoires in COVID-19. Measured with immunoSEQ multiplex PCR; TCRdb has only the in-frame clones, and not every one. The data contain roughly 200,000 clones, 80% to 85% of them singletons. The sequenced sample consisted of peripheral blood. The receptors derive from an elderly woman with COVID-19, enrolled during active disease.

This sequence joins TRBV5-4 and TRBJ2-7, with D maybe TRBD1 (5 bases). Germline CDR1 SGHNT, CDR2 YYREEE (reference sequence). The V end was cut by 4 bases, the J end by 4 bases, with 12 bases between. The CDR3 totals 13 residues. CDR3 bases: TGTGCCAGCAGCCCTGACAGACAATACGAGCAGTACTTC. As protein: CASSPDRQYEQYF.

V gene TRBV20-1 combines with J gene TRBJ2-1; 10 bases map to TRBD2. The CDR3 runs 15 residues. With 3 bases clipped from V and 5 bases from J, the junction kept 7 bases outside the gene matches. Germline CDR1 and CDR2: DFQATT and SNEGSKA (reference sequence). The CDR3 DNA is TGCAGTGCTAGTGCTTCTAGCGGGGGAAACAATGAGCAGTTCTTC. Protein: CSASASSGGNNEQFF.

This chain uses TRBV28 with TRBJ2-7, with TRBD1 matching 10 bases. Germline assignment: CDR1 MDHEN and CDR2 SYDVKM. The CDR3 totals 14 residues. Losses at the gene ends were 7 bases for V and 4 bases for J; bases not matched to a gene: 7. The CDR3 DNA follows: TGTGCCAGCAACAGACAGGGGGCGAGTTACGAGCAGTACTTC. This codes for CASNRQGASYEQYF.

This chain uses TRBV7-2 with TRBJ2-5, with D perhaps matching TRBD2 (7 bases). V was trimmed by 5 bases and J by 5 bases, leaving 12 bases between them. Germline V CDR1 and CDR2: SGHTA, FQGNSA. There are 13 residues in the CDR3. CDR3 nucleotide sequence: TGTGCCAGCAGCCCGGGGAGGGGGGAGACCCAGTACTTC. Translating it yields CASSPGRGETQYF.

Of note for this clone: An end of the junction differs from the germline gene, which may be a read error. The CDR3, as DNA: TGTGCTAGCAGCCCGGTGACAGGGTCCTACGAGCAGTACTTC. Translation: CASSPVTGSYEQYF. The rearrangement uses TRBV7-7 and TRBJ2-7, with TRBD1 identical over 7 bases. In germline, CDR1 is SSHAT, CDR2 FNYEAQ (reference sequence). The CDR3 extends over 14 amino acids.

The chain couples TRBV30 to TRBJ2-3; D is possibly TRBD1 (5 bases). CDR1 and CDR2 from the germline V gene are GTSNPN and SVGIG (reference sequence). The length of the CDR3 is 14 residues. V gave up 0 bases and J gave up 5 bases, with 12 bases separating them. The CDR3: CAWSVGRAKDTQYF. DNA for the CDR3: TGTGCCTGGAGTGTGGGCAGGGCTAAAGATACGCAGTATTTT.

This chain links TRBV11-2 with TRBJ2-1; TRBD1 is a possible D gene (6 bases). The CDR3 runs to 15 residues. In germline, CDR1 is SGHAT, CDR2 FQNNGV. V was shortened by 2 bases and J by 0 bases, with 8 bases between the two germline ends. The CDR3 sequence: CASSLQGSSYNEQFF. DNA of the CDR3: TGTGCCAGCAGCTTACAGGGGAGCTCCTACAATGAGCAGTTCTTC.

The rearrangement links TRBV18 to TRBJ1-2, with a possible D match to TRBD1 (5 bases). Germline V lookup: CDR1 KGHSH, CDR2 LQKENI. Trimming stripped 3 bases from V and 7 bases from J, with 15 bases between. CDR3 size: 14 residues. CDR3 amino acids: CASSPPGSYPGYTF. In nucleotides, the CDR3 is TGTGCCAGCTCACCCCCAGGGTCATACCCTGGCTACACCTTC.

The chain joins TRBV7-9 to TRBJ1-5; D gene uncertain. The V end lost 5 bases, the J end lost 3 bases, and 17 bases lay between the germline ends. The CDR3 consists of 16 residues. Per the germline V gene, CDR1 is SEHNR and CDR2 is FQNEAQ (reference sequence). CDR3 sequence reads: CASSLQEGRPNQPQHF. The CDR3 coding sequence is TGTGCCAGCAGCCTCCAAGAGGGCCGACCCAATCAGCCCCAGCATTTT.

The rearrangement links TRBV20-1 to TRBJ1-6, with D tentatively TRBD1 (6 bases). Trimming cost V 6 bases and J 7 bases, with 13 bases left between them. The CDR3 extends over 13 amino acids. Germline-derived CDR1 and CDR2 are DFQATT and SNEGSKA (reference sequence). The CDR3 spells CSASAGQNSPLHF. The DNA for the CDR3 is TGCAGTGCGAGTGCTGGACAGAATTCACCCCTCCACTTT.

The chain joins TRBV18 to TRBJ1-2, with TRBD1 identical over 10 bases. Germline CDR1 is KGHSH and CDR2 is LQKENI. Trimming took 1 base from V and 5 from J; bases not matched to a gene: 4. The CDR3 is 15 amino acids. CDR3 in DNA: TGTGCCAGCTCACCACTCGGACAGGGGGGGTATGGCTACACCTTC. Its translation: CASSPLGQGGYGYTF.

J is TRBJ1-2 and V is TRBV5-1; TRBD1 agrees at 7 bases. Germline V gives CDR1 SGHRS, CDR2 YFSETQ. The CDR3 has 14 amino acids. Germline trimming cut 3 bases from V and 2 bases from J; bases unmatched to any gene: 4. The CDR3 here is CASSWDRPNYGYTF. The CDR3 DNA reads as TGCGCCAGCAGCTGGGACAGACCCAACTATGGCTACACCTTC.

This chain's CDR3 is CASSLGRDFSIQYF. As DNA, the CDR3 is TGTGCCAGCAGCTTGGGCCGGGACTTCTCCATTCAGTACTTC. This chain uses TRBV7-9 with TRBJ2-4, with D possibly TRBD2 on 6 matching bases. The germline V gene encodes CDR1 SEHNR and CDR2 FQNEAQ (reference sequence). The CDR3 spans 14 residues. V was shortened by 3 bases and J by 9 bases, with 15 bases between the two germline ends.

The rearrangement uses TRBV19 and TRBJ1-5, with 8 positions matching TRBD1. With V trimmed by 2 bases and J by 6 bases, 12 bases remained unmatched. The CDR3 is 17 amino acids. Per the germline V gene, CDR1 is LNHDA and CDR2 is SQIVND (reference sequence). CDR3 bases: TGTGCCAGTAGTATACATTCCAGCAGGGGGCTTGGTCAGCCCCAGCATTTT. The encoded protein is CASSIHSSRGLGQPQHF.

This chain joins TRBV7-2 and TRBJ1-1; the match to TRBD1 covers 7 bases. The germline CDR1 and CDR2 sequences are SGHTA and FQGNSA. The CDR3 runs to 17 residues. J was trimmed by 1 base and V by 1 base; bases with no gene match: 9. In DNA, the CDR3 is TGTGCCAGCAGCTTAGGGCTCCCAGGGGGTTGGAACACTGAAGCTTTCTTT. Protein: CASSLGLPGGWNTEAFF.

The chain links TRBV11-1 to TRBJ2-5, with D possibly being TRBD1 (6 bases). Germline V gives CDR1 SGHAT, CDR2 FQDESV (reference sequence). The CDR3 consists of 15 residues. V gave up 6 bases and J gave up 7 bases, with 21 bases separating them. CDR3 bases: TGTGCCAGCAGACCAACCGGACCTCTGGGGGCGACCCAGTACTTC. Its translation: CASRPTGPLGATQYF.

CDR3 DNA: TGTGCCAGCAGCAAAGCAGGGATCCAAGAGACCCAGTACTTC. Its protein is CASSKAGIQETQYF. The chain combines TRBV7-2 with TRBJ2-5; maybe TRBD1 (5 bases). Trimming shortened V by 5 bases and J by 1 base, and 11 bases separated the two germline ends. Germline assignment: CDR1 SGHTA and CDR2 FQGNSA. This CDR3 has 14 residues.

This chain links TRBV2 with TRBJ1-2, with 7 bases lining up with TRBD1. The CDR3 is 13 amino acids. V shed 6 bases, J shed 3 bases, and the junction held 4 bases outside the gene matches. Germline V gives CDR1 SNHLY, CDR2 FYNNEI. The CDR3 coding sequence is TGTGCCAGCAGCCCCGGACAGGACTATGGCTACACCTTC. Protein: CASSPGQDYGYTF.

V and J are TRBV29-1 and TRBJ2-3; TRBD2 matches at 9 bases. Germline-derived CDR1 and CDR2 are SQVTM and ANQGSEA. V dropped 4 bases and J dropped 1; count of bases not matched to a gene: 6. The CDR3 covers 15 residues. The CDR3 is CSVALTSGRTDTQYF. The CDR3, as DNA: TGCAGCGTTGCCCTCACTAGCGGGCGCACAGATACGCAGTATTTT.

This chain uses TRBV6-5 with TRBJ2-5; possibly TRBD1 for D (6 bases). V was trimmed by 5 bases and J by 7 bases, leaving 17 bases between them. CDR3 length: 14 residues. Germline assignment: CDR1 MNHEY and CDR2 SVGAGI. DNA of the CDR3: TGTGCCAGCAGTAGAACAGGGTTGGGTGGGACCCAGTACTTC. As protein: CASSRTGLGGTQYF.